This T cell receptor beta chain was sequenced for a study of response to subunit inactivated influenza vaccine. Findings and caveats of the study: Authors proposed each seasonal influenza vaccination draws in few new T cells.

Comment on this clonotype: The antigen is undetermined.

The ends lost 3 bases at V and 3 bases at J; junction bases unmatched: 8. There are 16 residues in the CDR3. TCRdb fed the RT-PCR reads into MiXCR, producing one record per CDR3 protein. The table lists about 580,000 distinct CDR3 sequences, 12% to 15% of them singletons. The sample in question was PBMCs from blood, obtained 12 days after vaccination. The gene calls are TRBV12-3 or TRBV12-4 and TRBJ2-7; 10 bases line up with TRBD2. This clonotype was obtained from a man in his fifties or sixties who received an inactivated influenza vaccine. CDR3 sequence (DNA): TGTGCCAGCAGTTTGATCCTAGCGGGAGCTTTCTACGAGCAGTACTTC. Protein: CASSLILAGAFYEQYF.